The clone carrying this TCR beta chain was detected only a few times. The target antigen is unknown. This sample is part of a study of response to subunit inactivated influenza vaccine. Findings and caveats of the study: Each seasonal flu vaccination may recruit only limited new T cells, authors suggested.

MiXCR was run by TCRdb on the RT-PCR reads, yielding one entry per CDR3 protein. The data show over 650,000 distinct CDR3 sequences, approximately 17% seen once. V was trimmed by 3 bases and J by 4 bases, leaving 11 bases between them. Germline CDR1 KGHDR, CDR2 SFDVKD. This CDR3 has 14 amino acids. The sample was PBMCs from blood, taken more than 4 days after vaccination. The chain uses TRBV24-1 and TRBJ1-2; the D gene is possibly TRBD1 (6 bases). The receptor comes from a man aged 45-65 years who received an inactivated influenza vaccine. In nucleotides, the CDR3 is TGTGCCACCAGTGATCTGCAGGGGAGCTATGGCTACACCTTC. Translation: CATSDLQGSYGYTF.